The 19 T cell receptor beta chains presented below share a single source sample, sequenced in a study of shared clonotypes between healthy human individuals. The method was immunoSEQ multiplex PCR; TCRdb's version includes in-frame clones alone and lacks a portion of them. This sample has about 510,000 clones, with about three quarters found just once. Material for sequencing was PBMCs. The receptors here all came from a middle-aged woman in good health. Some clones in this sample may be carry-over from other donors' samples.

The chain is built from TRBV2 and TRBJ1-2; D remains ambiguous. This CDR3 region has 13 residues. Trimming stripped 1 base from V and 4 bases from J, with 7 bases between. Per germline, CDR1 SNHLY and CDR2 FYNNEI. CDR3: CASSEGPIYGYTF. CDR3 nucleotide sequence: TGTGCCAGCAGTGAAGGGCCAATCTATGGCTACACCTTC.

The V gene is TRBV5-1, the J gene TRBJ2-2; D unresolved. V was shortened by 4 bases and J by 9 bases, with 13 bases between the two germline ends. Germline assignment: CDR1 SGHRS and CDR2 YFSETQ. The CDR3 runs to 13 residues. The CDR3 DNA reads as TGCGCCAGCAGCGCCCAAACGAATAGGGAGCTGTTTTTT. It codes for CASSAQTNRELFF.

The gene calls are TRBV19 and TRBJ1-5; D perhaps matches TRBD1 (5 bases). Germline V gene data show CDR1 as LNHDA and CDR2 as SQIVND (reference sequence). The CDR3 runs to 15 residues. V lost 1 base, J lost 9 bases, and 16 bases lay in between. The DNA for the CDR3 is TGTGCCAGTAGTATAGGAGGAACAGGAGGGCCGCCCCAGCATTTT. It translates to CASSIGGTGGPPQHF.

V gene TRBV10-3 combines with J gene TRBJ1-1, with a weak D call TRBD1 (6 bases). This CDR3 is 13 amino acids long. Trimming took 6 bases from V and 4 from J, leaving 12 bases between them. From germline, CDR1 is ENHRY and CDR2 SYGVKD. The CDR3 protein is CAIRRDTSTEAFF. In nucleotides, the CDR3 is TGTGCCATCAGGCGGGACACTTCCACTGAAGCTTTCTTT.

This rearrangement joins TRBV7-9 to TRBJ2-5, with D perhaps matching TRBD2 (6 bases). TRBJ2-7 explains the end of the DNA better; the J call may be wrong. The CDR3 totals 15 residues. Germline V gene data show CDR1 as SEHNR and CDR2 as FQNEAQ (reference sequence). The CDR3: CASSLGGVAGYEQYF. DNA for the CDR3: TGTGCCAGCAGCTTAGGGGGGGTGGCCGGGTACGAGCAGTACTTC.

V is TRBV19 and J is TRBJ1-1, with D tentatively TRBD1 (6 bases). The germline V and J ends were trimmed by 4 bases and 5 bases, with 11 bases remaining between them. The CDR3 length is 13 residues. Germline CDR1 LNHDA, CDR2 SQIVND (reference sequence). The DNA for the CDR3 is TGTGCCAGTAGTACTACAGGGAGAACTGAAGCTTTCTTT. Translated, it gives CASSTTGRTEAFF.

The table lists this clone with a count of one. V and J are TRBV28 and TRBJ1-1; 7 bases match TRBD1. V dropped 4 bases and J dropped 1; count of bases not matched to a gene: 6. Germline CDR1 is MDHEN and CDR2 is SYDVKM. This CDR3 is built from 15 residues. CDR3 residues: CASSSPDRPNTEAFF. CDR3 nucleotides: TGTGCCAGCAGTTCCCCGGACAGGCCGAACACTGAAGCTTTCTTT.

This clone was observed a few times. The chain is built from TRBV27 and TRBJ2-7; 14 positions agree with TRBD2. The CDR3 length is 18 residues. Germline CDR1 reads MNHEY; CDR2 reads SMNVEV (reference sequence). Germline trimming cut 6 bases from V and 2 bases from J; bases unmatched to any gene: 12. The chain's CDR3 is CASRKMTSGRAGTYEQYF. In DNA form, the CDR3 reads TGTGCCAGCAGAAAGATGACTAGCGGGAGGGCCGGTACCTACGAGCAGTACTTC.

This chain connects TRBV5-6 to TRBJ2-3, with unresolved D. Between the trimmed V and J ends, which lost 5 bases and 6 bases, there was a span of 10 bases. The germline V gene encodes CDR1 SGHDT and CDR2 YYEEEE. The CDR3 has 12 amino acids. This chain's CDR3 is CASSTFRDTQYF. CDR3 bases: TGTGCCAGCAGTACCTTTAGGGATACGCAGTATTTT.

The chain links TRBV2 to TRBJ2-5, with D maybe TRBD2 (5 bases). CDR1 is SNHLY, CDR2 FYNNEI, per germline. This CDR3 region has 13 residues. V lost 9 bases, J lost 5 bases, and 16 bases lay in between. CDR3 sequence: CASIWEFGETQYF. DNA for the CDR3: TGTGCCAGTATATGGGAGTTCGGCGAGACCCAGTACTTC.

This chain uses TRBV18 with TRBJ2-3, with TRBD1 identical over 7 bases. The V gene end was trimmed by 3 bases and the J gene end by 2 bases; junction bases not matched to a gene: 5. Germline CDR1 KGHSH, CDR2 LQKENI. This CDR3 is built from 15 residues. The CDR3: CASSPRTGYTDTQYF. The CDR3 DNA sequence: TGTGCCAGCTCACCTCGGACAGGCTACACAGATACGCAGTATTTT.

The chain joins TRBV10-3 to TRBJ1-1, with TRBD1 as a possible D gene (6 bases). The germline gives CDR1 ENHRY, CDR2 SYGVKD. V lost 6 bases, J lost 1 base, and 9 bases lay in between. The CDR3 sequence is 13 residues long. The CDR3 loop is CAIRGQPNTEAFF. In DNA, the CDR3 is TGTGCCATCAGAGGACAGCCGAACACTGAAGCTTTCTTT.

The CDR3 reads CASSPDTTIYEQYF. CDR3 nucleotides: TGTGCCAGCAGCCCAGATACTACCATCTACGAGCAGTACTTC. The chain joins TRBV7-9 to TRBJ2-7, with no clear D. The CDR3 totals 14 residues. The V and J ends lost 5 bases and 3 bases respectively, with 14 bases between them. Per the germline V gene, CDR1 is SEHNR and CDR2 is FQNEAQ (reference sequence).

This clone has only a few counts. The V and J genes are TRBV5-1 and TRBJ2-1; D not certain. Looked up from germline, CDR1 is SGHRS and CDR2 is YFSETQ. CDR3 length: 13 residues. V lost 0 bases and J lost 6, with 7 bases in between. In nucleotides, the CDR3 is TGCGCCAGCAGCTTGGGTTTAGCCAATGAGCAGTTCTTC. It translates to CASSLGLANEQFF.

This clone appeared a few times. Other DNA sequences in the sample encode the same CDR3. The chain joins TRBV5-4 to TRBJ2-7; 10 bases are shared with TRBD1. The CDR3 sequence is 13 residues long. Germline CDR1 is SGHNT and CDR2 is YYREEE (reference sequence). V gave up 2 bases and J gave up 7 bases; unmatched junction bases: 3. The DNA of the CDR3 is TGTGCCAGCAGCTTTGACAGGGGGCGGGAGCAGTACTTC. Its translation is CASSFDRGREQYF.

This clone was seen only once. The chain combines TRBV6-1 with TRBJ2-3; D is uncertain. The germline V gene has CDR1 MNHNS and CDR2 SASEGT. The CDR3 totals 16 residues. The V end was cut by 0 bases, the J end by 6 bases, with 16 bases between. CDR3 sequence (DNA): TGTGCCAGCAGTGAAGCGGAACAGACCAGAGTCGATACGCAGTATTTT. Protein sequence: CASSEAEQTRVDTQYF.

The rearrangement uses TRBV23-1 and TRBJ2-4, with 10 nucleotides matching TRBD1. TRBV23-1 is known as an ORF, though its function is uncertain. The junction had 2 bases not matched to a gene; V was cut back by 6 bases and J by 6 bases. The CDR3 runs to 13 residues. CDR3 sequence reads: CASRWTGGNIQYF. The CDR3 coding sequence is TGCGCCAGCAGGTGGACAGGGGGAAACATTCAGTACTTC.

For the CDR3, the DNA is TGTGCCAGCAGACCGCCTAGCGTACACGAGCAGTACTTC. This encodes CASRPPSVHEQYF. V usage is TRBV28 and J usage is TRBJ2-7, with D possibly matching TRBD2 (6 bases). Trimming left V 6 bases short and J 5 bases short, with 14 bases between. The CDR3 runs to 13 residues. Germline CDR1 reads MDHEN; CDR2 reads SYDVKM.

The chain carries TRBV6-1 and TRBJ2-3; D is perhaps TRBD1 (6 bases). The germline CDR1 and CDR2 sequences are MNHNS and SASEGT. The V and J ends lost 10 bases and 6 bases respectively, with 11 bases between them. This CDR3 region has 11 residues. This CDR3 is CATTQGDTQYF. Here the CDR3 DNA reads TGTGCCACCACCCAGGGGGATACGCAGTATTTT.